Listed here are 31 T cell receptor beta chains from one sample, sequenced in a study of tumor and adjacent non-tumor tissue in lung cancer. The library came from three nested PCR rounds adapted from ARM-PCR protocols. TCRdb redid the calling of the multiplex PCR reads with MiXCR, one entry per CDR3 protein. This sample has 60,000 to 85,000 distinct CDR3 sequences, with around 86% found just once. No cell sorting was done before RNA was extracted from the tissue. The sequencing sample was made of lung tumor tissue. The receptors shown here come from a woman in her 50s with non-small cell lung cancer.

This clonotype was seen just once. The CDR3 is CASSRLAISETQYF. CDR3 DNA: TGTGCCAGCAGCCGACTAGCGATATCTGAGACCCAGTACTTC. This chain links TRBV12-3 or TRBV12-4 with TRBJ2-5; 8 nucleotides line up with TRBD2. The trim removed 6 bases at V and 5 bases at J, leaving 8 bases unmatched. CDR3 length equals 14 residues.

This clonotype was recorded a few times. The junction and the germline gene differ at one end; a read error may be behind it. The chain's CDR3 is CSGRRIGVVSRAEQGSPPHF. The CDR3 region has the DNA TGCAGTGGTCGACGGATTGGGGTCGTGTCTCGGGCAGAGCAGGGATCACCCCCCCACTTT. V is TRBV20-1 and J is TRBJ1-6; D might be TRBD1 (5 bases). CDR1 is DFQATT and CDR2 is SNEGSKA in the germline V gene (reference sequence). The CDR3 has 20 amino acids.

The chain recombines TRBV29-1 with TRBJ1-2, with D maybe TRBD1 (5 bases). The CDR3 covers 12 residues. V lost 4 bases, J lost 10 bases, and 16 bases lay in between. Germline assignment: CDR1 SQVTM and CDR2 ANQGSEA. CDR3 sequence: CSVGWGKDDYTF. The CDR3 DNA reads as TGCAGCGTTGGGTGGGGGAAGGATGACTACACCTTC.

The chain links TRBV6-6 to TRBJ2-7; D call uncertain. The germline gives CDR1 MNHNY, CDR2 SVGAGI (reference sequence). The CDR3 extends over 14 amino acids. Trimming took 6 bases from V and 4 from J, leaving 16 bases between them. In nucleotides, the CDR3 is TGTGCCAGCAGATTGACCCCAAGAGGTTACGAGCAGTACTTC. Translated, it gives CASRLTPRGYEQYF.

This clonotype appeared once. This chain links TRBV5-4 with TRBJ2-5; 7 nucleotides line up with TRBD2. V gave up 4 bases and J gave up 5 bases; unmatched junction bases: 17. This CDR3 region has 17 residues. Germline-derived CDR1 and CDR2 are SGHNT and YYREEE (reference sequence). The CDR3 spells CASSTSGTSSFVETQYF. The CDR3 nucleotides are TGTGCCAGCAGCACCAGCGGGACCAGCTCCTTTGTTGAGACCCAGTACTTC.

In the case of this clonotype: In this CDR3 the conserved last residue, phenylalanine or tryptophan, is missing, so a read error is likely. The chain employs TRBV4-1 and TRBJ2-6; 8 nucleotides match TRBD1. The germline gives CDR1 MGHRA, CDR2 YSYEKL. This CDR3 is built from 16 residues. CDR3 sequence (DNA): TGCGCCAGCAGCCAAGGGACAGGGACTGGGGCCAACATCCTGACTATC. This codes for CASSQGTGTGANILTI.

Worth noting for this clonotype: One end of the junction does not line up with germline, which may come from a read error. The J gene is TRBJ2-1, the V gene TRBV29-1; 9 bases fit TRBD2. Germline V CDR1 and CDR2: SQVTM, ANQGSEA. The CDR3 sequence is 14 residues long. The CDR3 here is CIVEGLAGYNEKFF. The CDR3, as DNA: TGCATCGTTGAAGGGCTAGCGGGATACAATGAGAAGTTCTTC.

Remarks on this clonotype: At one end, the junction sequence differs from germline, possibly due to a read error. The rearrangement joins TRBV4-1 to TRBJ2-5; TRBD2 might be the D (7 bases). The CDR3 contains 17 residues. Germline V gene lookup returns CDR1 MGHRA and CDR2 YSYEKL. CDR3 DNA: TGCACCAGCAGCCAAGATGGCAGGGGAGGGGAAAAAGAGACCCAGTACTTC. It codes for CTSSQDGRGGEKETQYF.

As concerns this clonotype: One end of the junction is discordant with germline, which a read error may explain. V and J are TRBV4-2 and TRBJ2-5; 10 bases line up with TRBD1. The length of the CDR3 is 16 residues. Germline CDR1 LGHNA, CDR2 YNFKEQ. The CDR3 region has the DNA TGTGCAAGCAGCCAAGGGACAGGGGTGACTCGATGGACCCAGTACTTC. Translation gives CASSQGTGVTRWTQYF.

Many counts were recorded for this clonotype. The chain joins TRBV30 to TRBJ2-1; TRBD2 matches at 8 bases. This CDR3 is 13 amino acids long. Germline CDR1 GTSNPN, CDR2 SVGIG (reference sequence). Losses at the gene ends were 0 bases for V and 12 bases for J; bases not matched to a gene: 7. The CDR3 spells CAWSVGAGAVQFF. DNA of the CDR3: TGTGCCTGGAGTGTCGGAGCGGGAGCAGTGCAGTTCTTC.

As concerns this clonotype: Relative to the germline gene, one junction end is altered; a read error may explain this. The chain uses TRBV29-1 and TRBJ2-1; 7 bases match TRBD2. The CDR3 sequence is 15 residues long. CDR1 SQVTM and CDR2 ANQGSEA come from the germline V gene. DNA of the CDR3: TGCAGCGCCAGGACTAACGGGACCTGGGGGGGTGAGCAGTTTTTC. Translating gives CSARTNGTWGGEQFF.

V gene TRBV4-2 combines with J gene TRBJ2-5; D uncertain. Germline V gives CDR1 LGHNA, CDR2 YNFKEQ. V dropped 1 base and J dropped 7 bases, with 19 bases sitting between them. The CDR3 runs 16 residues. CDR3 sequence (DNA): TGTGCCAGCAGCCAAGGGATAGGAGTGGCTCGATGGACCCAGTACTTC. It translates to CASSQGIGVARWTQYF.

Regarding this clonotype: An end of the junction differs from the germline gene, which may be a read error. The chain joins TRBV29-1 to TRBJ1-3; D gene uncertain. This CDR3 is 11 amino acids long. CDR1 is SQVTM, CDR2 ANQGSEA, per germline. CDR3 in amino acids: CSVNYGNTVYF. CDR3 sequence (DNA): TGCAGCGTTAACTATGGAAACACCGTATATTTT.

With respect to this clonotype: The junction departs from germline at one end; a sequencing error may be responsible. V usage is TRBV4-1 and J usage is TRBJ1-4; 9 bases are shared with TRBD1. CDR3 length equals 15 residues. The germline V gene encodes CDR1 MGHRA and CDR2 YSYEKL. CDR3 bases: TGCGCCAACAGCCCCCACAGGGGGCTTGAGGAAAAACTGCTTTTT. This encodes CANSPHRGLEEKLLF.

This clonotype was picked up one time. As the CDR3 is not closed by the conserved phenylalanine or tryptophan, this likely results from a read error. The chain uses TRBV11-2 and TRBJ2-1, with D unresolved. The CDR3 is 14 residues long. The V gene's germline CDR1 is SGHAT and CDR2 FQNNGV. The chain's CDR3 is CASSLFRNYNGQFC. The CDR3 DNA follows: TGTGCCAGTAGCTTATTTCGGAATTACAATGGGCAGTTCTGC.

Note on this clonotype: The germline gene is not matched at one end of the junction; a read error may be the cause. The chain combines TRBV11-2 with TRBJ2-7; D not resolved. Germline values: CDR1 SGHAT, CDR2 FQNNGV. CDR3 size: 15 residues. The CDR3 sequence: CASSLSLSHSYEQYF. CDR3 sequence (DNA): TGTGCCAGTAGCTTATCTCTGAGTCACTCCTACGAGCAGTACTTC.

Worth noting for this clonotype: The CDR3 ends on some other residue instead of the conserved phenylalanine or tryptophan, so this is likely a read error. This sequence joins TRBV12-3 or TRBV12-4 and TRBJ2-3, with D unresolved. CDR3 length: 15 residues. The CDR3 nucleotides are TGTGCCAGCAGTTTAGAGATACTAAGCACAGATATGCAGTATATT. Protein sequence: CASSLEILSTDMQYI.

The chain couples TRBV29-1 to TRBJ2-5; D may be TRBD2 (6 bases). The CDR3 has 13 amino acids. Germline V gives CDR1 SQVTM, CDR2 ANQGSEA. Trimming pared 3 bases from V and 7 bases from J, leaving 15 bases between. Here the CDR3 reads CSVDWHVGGTQYF. The CDR3 DNA is TGCAGCGTTGATTGGCATGTGGGAGGGACCCAGTACTTC.

About this clonotype: A read error may produce the germline difference seen at one junction end. The CDR3 sequence: CPSSQEQGTGELFF. The CDR3 DNA is TGCCCCAGCAGCCAAGAGCAGGGGACCGGGGAGCTGTTTTTT. This chain links TRBV4-2 with TRBJ2-2, with a weak D call TRBD1 (6 bases). CDR1 LGHNA and CDR2 YNFKEQ come from the germline V gene. The length of the CDR3 is 14 residues.

Concerning this clonotype: The germline gene is not matched at one end of the junction; a read error may be the cause. The chain is built from TRBV20-1 and TRBJ2-3, with 12 bases identical to TRBD2. CDR1 DFQATT and CDR2 SNEGSKA come from the germline V gene (reference sequence). This CDR3 comprises 17 residues. The DNA for the CDR3 is TGCAGTGCAAGGGGCCCCGAGACTAGCGGGAGCACAGATATGCAGTATTTT. It is translated as CSARGPETSGSTDMQYF.

On this clonotype itself: Here the CDR3 omits its conserved ending phenylalanine or tryptophan, so a read error is the likely source. This chain's CDR3 is CASNQRESETQYL. Here the CDR3 DNA reads TGTGCCAGCAACCAGCGGGAGAGTGAGACCCAGTACTTA. This chain links TRBV14 with TRBJ2-5; TRBD2 agrees at 8 bases. Germline V gene data show CDR1 as SGHDN and CDR2 as FVKESK. V dropped 7 bases and J dropped 5; count of bases not matched to a gene: 6. This CDR3 is built from 13 residues.

As to this clonotype: A much larger clone sits a single nucleotide away, making a read error possible. V is TRBV20-1 and J is TRBJ2-3; the match to TRBD2 covers 11 bases. This CDR3 spans 20 amino acids. Germline V gene data show CDR1 as DFQATT and CDR2 as SNEGSKA (reference sequence). Here the CDR3 reads CSVRGGLGLAALRAADTQYF. The CDR3 nucleotides read TGCAGTGTTAGAGGAGGGTTGGGACTAGCGGCCCTCCGGGCCGCAGATACGCAGTATTTT.

To note about this clonotype: The junction does not match germline at one end; this may be a read error. V gene TRBV29-1 combines with J gene TRBJ2-1; TRBD2 is a possible D gene (5 bases). Germline V gives CDR1 SQVTM, CDR2 ANQGSEA. The CDR3 consists of 13 residues. CDR3 amino acids: CSVVGITYNVQFF. CDR3 coding DNA: TGTAGCGTTGTAGGGATAACCTACAATGTGCAGTTCTTC.

This clonotype was counted between two and nine times. This may come from a read error, since a much larger clone is one base off. V is TRBV20-1 and J is TRBJ2-2, with a weak D call TRBD1 (6 bases). Between the trimmed V and J ends, which lost 4 bases and 0 bases, there was a span of 15 bases. This CDR3 spans 16 amino acids. Germline V CDR1 and CDR2: DFQATT, SNEGSKA (reference sequence). This CDR3 reads CSAKSGAGANTGELFF. CDR3 DNA: TGCAGTGCTAAATCTGGGGCAGGGGCGAACACCGGGGAGCTGTTTTTT.

The table lists this clonotype with many counts. The chain links TRBV20-1 to TRBJ2-1; the D gene is possibly TRBD2 (6 bases). The CDR3 covers 13 residues. Germline CDR1 and CDR2: DFQATT and SNEGSKA (reference sequence). The V end was cut by 1 base, the J end by 2 bases, with 6 bases between. CDR3 loop: CSARGLAYNEQFF. The DNA of the CDR3 is TGCAGTGCTAGAGGACTAGCCTACAATGAGCAGTTCTTC.

This clonotype has only a few counts. A much larger clone lies a single base off, so this may be a read error. The V call is TRBV9, the J call TRBJ2-3; D assignment may be TRBD1 or TRBD2 (6 bases each). The germline gives CDR1 SGDLS, CDR2 YYNGEE. The CDR3 runs 15 residues. The CDR3 DNA follows: TGTGCCAGCAGCGTTAGGGGGGAGAGGACAGCTACGCAGTATTTT. Amino acid sequence: CASSVRGERTATQYF.

The chain uses TRBV4-2 and TRBJ2-3, with a tentative D call TRBD2 (6 bases). V was clipped by 5 bases and J by 7 bases, with 25 bases between them. CDR3 length: 17 amino acids. Germline V gene sequence: CDR1 LGHNA, CDR2 YNFKEQ. CDR3 sequence reads: CASSKRPVRGTTYTQYF. The CDR3 DNA reads TGTGCCAGCAGCAAGAGGCCGGTTCGGGGGACGACATATACGCAGTATTTT.

This clonotype was seen a few times. The junction and the germline gene differ at one end; a read error may be behind it. The rearrangement uses TRBV20-1 and TRBJ1-2; 7 bases are shared with TRBD1. Germline-derived CDR1 and CDR2 are DFQATT and SNEGSKA (reference sequence). This CDR3 comprises 14 residues. Here the CDR3 DNA reads TGCAGTACTAGAGAGGCAGGGGGAGGTTATGGCTACACCTTC. Its protein product is CSTREAGGGYGYTF.

This clonotype was detected only once. The junction shows a germline mismatch at one end, possibly a read error. The V and J genes are TRBV29-1 and TRBJ2-7, with TRBD1 identical over 8 bases. The germline V gene has CDR1 SQVTM and CDR2 ANQGSEA. This CDR3 is 14 amino acids long. The chain's CDR3 is CSVETDRESYELYF. The CDR3 DNA is TGCAGCGTTGAAACGGACAGGGAAAGCTACGAGCTGTACTTC.

As regards this clonotype: The germline gene is not matched at one end of the junction; a read error may be the cause. The chain joins TRBV6-2 or TRBV6-3 to TRBJ2-3; D could derive from TRBD1 or TRBD2 (7 bases each). The V gene's germline CDR1 is MNHEY and CDR2 SVGEGT. The CDR3 extends over 17 amino acids. CDR3 in amino acids: CASSDPRGRAVADTLYF. In nucleotides, the CDR3 is TGTGCCAGCAGCGACCCCAGGGGGAGGGCGGTCGCTGATACGCTGTATTTT.

The chain uses TRBV6-1 and TRBJ2-3, with no clear D. Germline V gives CDR1 MNHNS, CDR2 SASEGT. Between the trimmed V and J ends, which lost 4 bases and 4 bases, there was a span of 12 bases. This CDR3 spans 14 amino acids. The CDR3 region has the DNA TGTGCCAGCAGTGCTCGGGCCTCAGCAGATACGCAGTATTTT. This sequence encodes CASSARASADTQYF.